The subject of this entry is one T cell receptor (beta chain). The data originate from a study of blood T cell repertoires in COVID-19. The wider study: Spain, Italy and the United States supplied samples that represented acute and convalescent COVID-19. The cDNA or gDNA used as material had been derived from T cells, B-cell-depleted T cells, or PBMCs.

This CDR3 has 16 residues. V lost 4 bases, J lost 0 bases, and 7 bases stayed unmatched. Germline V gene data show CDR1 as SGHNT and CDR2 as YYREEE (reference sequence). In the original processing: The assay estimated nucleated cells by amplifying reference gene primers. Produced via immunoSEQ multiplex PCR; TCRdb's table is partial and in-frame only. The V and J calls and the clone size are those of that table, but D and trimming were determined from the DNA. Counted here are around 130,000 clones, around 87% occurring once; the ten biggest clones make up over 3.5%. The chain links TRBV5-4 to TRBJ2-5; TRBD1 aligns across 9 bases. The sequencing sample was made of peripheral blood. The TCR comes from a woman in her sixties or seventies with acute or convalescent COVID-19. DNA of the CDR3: TGTGCCAGCAGCGGAAGGGACAGGGTAAACCAAGAGACCCAGTACTTC. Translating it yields CASSGRDRVNQETQYF.